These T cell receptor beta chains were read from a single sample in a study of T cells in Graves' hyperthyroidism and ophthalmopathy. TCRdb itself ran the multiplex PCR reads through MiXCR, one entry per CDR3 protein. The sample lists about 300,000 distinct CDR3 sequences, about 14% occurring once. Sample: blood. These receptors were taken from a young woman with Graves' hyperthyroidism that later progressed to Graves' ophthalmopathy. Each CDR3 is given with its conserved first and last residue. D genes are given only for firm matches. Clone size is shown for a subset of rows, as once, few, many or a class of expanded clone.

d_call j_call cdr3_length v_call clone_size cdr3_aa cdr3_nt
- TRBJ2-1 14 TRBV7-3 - CASSLDRAPPEQFF TGTGCCAGCAGCTTAGATCGGGCTCCACCTGAGCAGTTCTTC
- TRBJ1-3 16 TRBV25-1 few CASTGYTHPPGNTIYF TGTGCCAGCACTGGATACACGCACCCACCTGGAAACACCATATATTTT
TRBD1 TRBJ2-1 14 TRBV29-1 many CSVTRQGVYNEQFF TGCAGCGTTACCAGACAGGGGGTTTACAATGAGCAGTTCTTC
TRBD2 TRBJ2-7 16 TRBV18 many CASSPSGRAWEYEQYF TGTGCCAGCTCACCGAGCGGGAGGGCCTGGGAATACGAGCAGTACTTC
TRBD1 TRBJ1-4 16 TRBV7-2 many CASSLGGQGRGEKLFF TGTGCCAGCAGCTTAGGAGGACAGGGCCGCGGTGAAAAACTGTTTTTT
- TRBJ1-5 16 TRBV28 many CASSYSGGAVNQPQHF TGTGCCAGCAGTTACTCCGGGGGGGCCGTCAATCAGCCCCAGCATTTT
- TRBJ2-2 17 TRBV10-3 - CAISGARGLLNTGELFF TGTGCCATCAGTGGGGCTAGAGGGTTACTTAACACCGGGGAGCTGTTTTTT
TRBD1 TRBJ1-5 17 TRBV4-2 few CASSQDGQGDFNQPQHF TGTGCCAGCAGCCAGGACGGACAGGGGGACTTCAATCAGCCCCAGCATTTT
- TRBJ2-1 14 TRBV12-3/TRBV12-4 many CASSLEQFYNEQFF TGTGCCAGCAGTTTGGAACAGTTCTACAATGAGCAGTTCTTC
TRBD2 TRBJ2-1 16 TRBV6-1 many CASTQALADSYNEQFF TGTGCCAGCACCCAAGCCCTAGCGGATTCCTACAATGAGCAGTTCTTC
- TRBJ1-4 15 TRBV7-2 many CASSLASRPSEKLFF TGTGCCAGCAGCTTAGCATCGCGGCCGAGTGAAAAACTGTTTTTT
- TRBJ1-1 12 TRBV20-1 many CSASEVYTEAFF TGCAGTGCTAGCGAGGTTTATACTGAAGCTTTCTTT
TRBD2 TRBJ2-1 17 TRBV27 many CASNLGGVGGVFNEQFF TGTGCCAGCAATCTCGGGGGGGTGGGGGGAGTTTTCAATGAGCAGTTCTTC
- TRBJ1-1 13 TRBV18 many CASSPGVVTEAFF TGTGCCAGCTCACCGGGGGTTGTGACTGAAGCTTTCTTT
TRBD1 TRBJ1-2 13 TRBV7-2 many CASSSQGFYGYTF TGTGCCAGCAGCTCACAGGGGTTCTATGGCTACACCTTC
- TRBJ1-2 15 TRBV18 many CASSPERTPNYGYTF TGTGCCAGCTCACCGGAAAGGACTCCTAACTATGGCTACACCTTC
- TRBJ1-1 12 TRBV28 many CASSLDHTEAFF TGTGCCAGCAGTTTGGACCACACTGAAGCTTTCTTT
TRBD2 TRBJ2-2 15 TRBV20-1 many CSARDRTSGTGELFF TGCAGTGCTAGAGATAGGACTAGCGGCACCGGGGAGCTGTTTTTT
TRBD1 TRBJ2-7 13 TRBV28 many CASNRDRGDEQYF TGTGCCAGCAATAGGGACAGGGGGGACGAGCAGTACTTC
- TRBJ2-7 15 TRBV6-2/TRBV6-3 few CASSYSRDTRYEQYF TGTGCCAGCAGTTACTCCCGGGACACTCGCTACGAGCAGTACTTC
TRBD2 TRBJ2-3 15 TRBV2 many CASSTAGVATDTQYF TGTGCCAGCAGTACCGCGGGGGTTGCCACAGATACGCAGTATTTT
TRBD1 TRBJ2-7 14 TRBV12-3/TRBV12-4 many CASSPRTGNNEQYF TGTGCCAGCAGCCCCCGGACAGGGAACAACGAGCAGTACTTC